This TCR beta chain was identified in a study of OX40 agonist ivuxolimab in advanced cancers. Study details: Administration of intravenous ivuxolimab to patients occurred every 2 weeks at 0.01 to 10 mg/kg.

Germline lookup yields CDR1 MNHEY and CDR2 SVGAGI. V shed 6 bases and J shed 5 bases, with 15 bases lying between them. The CDR3 has 14 amino acids. In the case of this clone: Its matching antigen is unknown. Other DNA sequences of this sample code for an identical CDR3.

Findings of the study overall: CD8+ T cells averaged more expanded clones than CD4+.

Sequencing used immunoSEQ multiplex PCR; TCRdb keeps in-frame clones, though not all of them. The sample has 90,000 to 100,000 clones, approximately 95% seen once. The chain links TRBV6-5 to TRBJ2-3; the D gene is possibly TRBD2 (6 bases). The sequence derives from an adult with an advanced solid tumor such as melanoma, head and neck, liver or kidney cancer. The sequences come from CD4+ or CD8+ T cells sorted from blood, collected in a trial of the OX40 agonist ivuxolimab. The CDR3 bases are TGTGCCAGCAGCTCCGGGCAGGGAGGAGATACGCAGTATTTT. Its protein product is CASSSGQGGDTQYF.